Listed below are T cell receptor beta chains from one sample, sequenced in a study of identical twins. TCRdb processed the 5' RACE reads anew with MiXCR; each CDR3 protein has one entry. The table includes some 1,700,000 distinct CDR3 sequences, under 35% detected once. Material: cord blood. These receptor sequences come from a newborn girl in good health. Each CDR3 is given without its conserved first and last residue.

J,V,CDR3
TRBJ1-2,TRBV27,ASSYSDRVPYGYT
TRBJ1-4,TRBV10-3,AIRSDRGSEKLF
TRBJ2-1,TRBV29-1,SAQTYNEQF
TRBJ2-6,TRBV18,ASSFYGSGARSSGANVLT
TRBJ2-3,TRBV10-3,AISEHGTSGDSTDTQY
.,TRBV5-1,ASSPRTSEATQY
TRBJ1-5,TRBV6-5,ASSWGQGANQPQH
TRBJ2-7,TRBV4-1,ASSQLPLVGTLNYEQY
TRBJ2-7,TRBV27,ASSLRGLLSYEQY
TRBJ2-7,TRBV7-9,ASSFGFVGQGY
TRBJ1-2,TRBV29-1,SVEYWDGYGYT
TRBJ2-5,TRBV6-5,ASRDRRETQY
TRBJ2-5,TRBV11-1,ASSLVGQQY
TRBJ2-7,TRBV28,ASSFRQGQTYEQY
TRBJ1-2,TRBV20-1,SARVGGNVGDGYT
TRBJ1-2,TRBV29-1,SDDNKQRGGYT
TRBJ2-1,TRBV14,ASSQAISGRGLF
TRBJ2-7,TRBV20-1,SASGRPYEQY
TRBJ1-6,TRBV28,ASNPTASYSPLH
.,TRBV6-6,ASSYSGRRDVIYEQY
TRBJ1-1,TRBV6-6,ASSSLTEAF
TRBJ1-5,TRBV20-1,SASALQGQPQH
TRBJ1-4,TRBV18,ASSPIWGNEKLF
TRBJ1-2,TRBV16,ASSLQTGIVGGYT
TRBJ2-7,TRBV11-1,ASSLLSGTGGYEQY
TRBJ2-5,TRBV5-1,ASSPDRVGETQY
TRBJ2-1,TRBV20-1,SASGASGRQF
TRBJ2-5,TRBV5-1,ASRLDQETQY
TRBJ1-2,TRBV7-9,ASSLGLFTNYGYT
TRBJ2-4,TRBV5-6,ASSLGGVRSPKNIQY